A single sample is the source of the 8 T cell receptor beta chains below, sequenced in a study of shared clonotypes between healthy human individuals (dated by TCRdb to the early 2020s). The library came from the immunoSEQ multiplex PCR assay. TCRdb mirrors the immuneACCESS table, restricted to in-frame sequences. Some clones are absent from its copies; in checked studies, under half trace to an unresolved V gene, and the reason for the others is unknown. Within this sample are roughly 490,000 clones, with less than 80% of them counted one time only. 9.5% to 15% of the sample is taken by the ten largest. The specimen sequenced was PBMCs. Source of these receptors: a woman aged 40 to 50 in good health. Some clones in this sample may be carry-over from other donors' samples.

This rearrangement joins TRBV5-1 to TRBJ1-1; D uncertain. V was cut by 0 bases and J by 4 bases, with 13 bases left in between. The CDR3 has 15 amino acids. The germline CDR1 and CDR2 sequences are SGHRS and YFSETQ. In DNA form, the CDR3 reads TGCGCCAGCAGCTTGGCAGGCAGTTTGGGCACTGAAGCTTTCTTT. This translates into CASSLAGSLGTEAFF.

The CDR3 bases are TGTGCCAGCAGCTTAGTGTCAGCGGGAAGCTACGAGCAGTACTTC. Residues: CASSLVSAGSYEQYF. This chain joins TRBV11-2 and TRBJ2-7; TRBD2 agrees at 7 bases. Germline V lookup: CDR1 SGHAT, CDR2 FQNNGV. The V gene end was trimmed by 1 base and the J gene end by 3 bases; junction bases not matched to a gene: 6. The CDR3 has 15 residues. The full variable domain, rest sourced from reference TRBV11-2 and TRBJ2-7, is EAGVAQSPRYKIIEKRQSVAFWCNPISGHATLYWYQQILGQGPKLLIQFQNNGVVDDSQLPKDRFSAERLKGVDSTLKIQPAKLEDSAVYLCASSLVSAGSYEQYFGPGTRLTVT.

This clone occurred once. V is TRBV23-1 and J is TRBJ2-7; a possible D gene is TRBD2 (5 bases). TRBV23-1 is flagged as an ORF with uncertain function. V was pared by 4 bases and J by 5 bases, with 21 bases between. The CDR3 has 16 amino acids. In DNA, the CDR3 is TGCGCCAGCAGTCGAAAACTGGTACTAGGTAGCCACGAGCAGTACTTC. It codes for CASSRKLVLGSHEQYF.

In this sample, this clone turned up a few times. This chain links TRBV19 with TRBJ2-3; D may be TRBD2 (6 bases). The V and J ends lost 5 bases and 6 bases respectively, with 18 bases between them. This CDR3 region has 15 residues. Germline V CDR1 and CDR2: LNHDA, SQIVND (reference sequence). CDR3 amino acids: CASSVGTPRADTQYF. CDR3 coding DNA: TGTGCCAGTAGTGTCGGGACTCCTCGGGCGGATACGCAGTATTTT.

CDR3 residues: CASSSDALGELFF. In DNA form, the CDR3 reads TGTGCCAGCAGCTCCGACGCTCTCGGGGAGCTGTTTTTT. The chain links TRBV7-3 to TRBJ2-2; no clear D. Germline lookup yields CDR1 SGHTA and CDR2 FQGTGA. V was clipped by 4 bases and J by 7 bases, with 10 bases between them. This CDR3 has 13 amino acids.

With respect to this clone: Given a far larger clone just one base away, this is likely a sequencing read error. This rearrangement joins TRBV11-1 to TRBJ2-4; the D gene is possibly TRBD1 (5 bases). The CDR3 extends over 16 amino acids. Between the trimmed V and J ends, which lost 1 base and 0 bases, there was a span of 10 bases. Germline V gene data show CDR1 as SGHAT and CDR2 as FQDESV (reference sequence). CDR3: CASSLGAGLAKNIQYF. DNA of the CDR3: TGTGCCAGCAGCTTAGGGGCAGGGCTAGCCAAAAACATTCAGTACTTC.

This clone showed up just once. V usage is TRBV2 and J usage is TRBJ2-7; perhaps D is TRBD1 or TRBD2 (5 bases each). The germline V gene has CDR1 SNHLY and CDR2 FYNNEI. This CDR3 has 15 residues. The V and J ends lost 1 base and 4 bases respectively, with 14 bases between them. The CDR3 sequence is CASSEERGDLYEQYF. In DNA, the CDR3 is TGTGCCAGCAGTGAAGAACGTGGGGACCTTTACGAGCAGTACTTC.

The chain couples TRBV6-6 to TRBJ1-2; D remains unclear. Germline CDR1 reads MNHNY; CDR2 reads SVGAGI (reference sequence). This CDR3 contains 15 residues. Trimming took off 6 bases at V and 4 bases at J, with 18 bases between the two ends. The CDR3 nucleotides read TGTGCCAGCAGGGCTGCGGTCGGCAACGCCTATGGCTACACCTTC. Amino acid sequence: CASRAAVGNAYGYTF.